The 10 T cell receptor beta chains below were found in one sample sequenced in a study of radiation and T cells in renal cell carcinoma. Time point meaning: baseline pretreatment blood. Treatment specified: 15 Gy SBRT to primary tumor, nephrectomy 4 weeks later. TCRdb's table, derived via immunoSEQ multiplex PCR, lists solely in-frame clones and lacks some. The table includes about 130,000 clones, 82% detected once. Sequenced here: blood, sampled from a patient whose treatment included radiotherapy and nephrectomy. These TCRs come from a woman in her sixties with renal cell carcinoma.

CDR3 sequence reads: CASSPGDNYNEQFF. The CDR3 bases are TGCGCCAGCAGCCCGGGGGACAACTACAATGAGCAGTTCTTC. The chain combines TRBV5-1 with TRBJ2-1, with D perhaps given as TRBD1 or TRBD2 (6 bases each). CDR1 is SGHRS, CDR2 YFSETQ, per germline. The CDR3 consists of 14 residues. The V and J ends lost 4 bases and 3 bases respectively, with 11 bases between them.

V gene TRBV4-1 combines with J gene TRBJ2-2; D possibly matches TRBD1 or TRBD2 (5 bases each). The CDR3 loop spans 16 amino acids. V lost 0 bases and J 3 bases, leaving 11 bases between the germline ends. CDR1 is MGHRA and CDR2 is YSYEKL in the germline V gene. In nucleotides, the CDR3 is TGCGCCAGCAGCCAAGAGCGAGGGGTAGACACCGGGGAGCTGTTTTTT. It translates to CASSQERGVDTGELFF.

The chain combines TRBV5-4 with TRBJ2-2; D is uncertain. The CDR3 runs to 13 residues. Trimming pared 0 bases from V and 4 bases from J, leaving 4 bases between. Germline V gives CDR1 SGHNT, CDR2 YYREEE (reference sequence). CDR3: CASSLGSTGELFF. CDR3 nucleotides: TGTGCCAGCAGCTTGGGCAGCACCGGGGAGCTGTTTTTT.

This rearrangement joins TRBV4-1 to TRBJ2-3; no clear D. Germline V lookup: CDR1 MGHRA, CDR2 YSYEKL. The CDR3 runs to 18 residues. V gave up 4 bases and J gave up 2 bases, with 22 bases separating them. CDR3 DNA: TGCGCCAGCAGCCGCCAAACCACCATCCTAGGAGTCACAGATACGCAGTATTTT. Translation gives CASSRQTTILGVTDTQYF.

The genes are TRBV30 and TRBJ1-4; D remains unclear. The CDR3 extends over 11 amino acids. CDR1 and CDR2 (germline): GTSNPN, SVGIG (reference sequence). Between the trimmed V and J ends, which lost 3 bases and 4 bases, there was a span of 3 bases. The CDR3 DNA reads TGTGCCTGGAGAGTTAATGAAAAACTGTTTTTT. Amino acids: CAWRVNEKLFF.

The chain recombines TRBV30 with TRBJ2-5; D is unclear. CDR1 and CDR2 from the germline V gene are GTSNPN and SVGIG (reference sequence). V lost 0 bases and J 5 bases, leaving 4 bases between the germline ends. CDR3 length equals 11 residues. CDR3 bases: TGTGCCTGGAGTGTAAGGGAGACCCAGTACTTC. Protein: CAWSVRETQYF. Filled out from reference TRBV30 and TRBJ2-5, the complete variable domain reads SQTIHQWPATLVQPVGSPLSLECTVEGTSNPNLYWYRQAAGRGLQLLFYSVGIGQISSEVPQNLSASRPQDRQFILSSKKLLLSDSGFYLCAWSVRETQYFGPGTRLLVL.

The rearrangement uses TRBV28 and TRBJ1-1; 8 bases are a match to TRBD1. In germline, CDR1 is MDHEN, CDR2 SYDVKM. Losses at the gene ends were 4 bases for V and 6 bases for J; bases not matched to a gene: 7. The CDR3 spans 14 residues. Here the CDR3 DNA reads TGTGCCAGCAGTTCCAGGGGGCGGGCCCCTGAAGCTTTCTTT. This codes for CASSSRGRAPEAFF.

The chain couples TRBV6-5 to TRBJ1-1, with TRBD1 identical over 8 bases. This CDR3 has 14 amino acids. The ends lost 5 bases at V and 2 bases at J; junction bases unmatched: 4. The germline gives CDR1 MNHEY, CDR2 SVGAGI. CDR3 protein: CASSRTGFNTEAFF. The CDR3 coding sequence is TGTGCCAGCAGTCGGACAGGGTTTAACACTGAAGCTTTCTTT.

V gene TRBV6-1 combines with J gene TRBJ2-1; D is perhaps TRBD1 or TRBD2 (5 bases each). The length of the CDR3 is 13 residues. Trimming pared 5 bases from V and 6 bases from J, leaving 11 bases between. CDR1 is MNHNS, CDR2 SASEGT, per germline. The CDR3 spells CASSTTRGNEQFF. The CDR3 region has the DNA TGTGCCAGCAGTACAACGAGGGGCAATGAGCAGTTCTTC.

The chain has TRBV14 and TRBJ2-5; 10 bases fit TRBD1. Germline trimming cut 4 bases from V and 5 bases from J; bases unmatched to any gene: 13. CDR3 size: 17 residues. Germline V CDR1 and CDR2: SGHDN, FVKESK. In DNA form, the CDR3 reads TGTGCCAGCAGCCGAACCGGGACAGGGGTTTTCTTCGAGACCCAGTACTTC. Translating gives CASSRTGTGVFFETQYF. Together with reference TRBV14 and TRBJ2-5, the CDR3 gives the full variable domain: EAGVTQFPSHSVIEKGQTVTLRCDPISGHDNLYWYRRVMGKEIKFLLHFVKESKQDESGMPNNRFLAERTGGTYSTLKVQPAELEDSGVYFCASSRTGTGVFFETQYFGPGTRLLVL.